The 32 T cell receptor beta chains presented below share a single source sample, sequenced in a study of blood T cell repertoires in COVID-19. Using immunoSEQ multiplex PCR, the repertoire was profiled, and TCRdb retains in-frame clones only, with some absent. This sample has under 130,000 clones; approximately 92% occur once, and the top ten carry 32%. What was sequenced was peripheral blood. All receptors come from a woman older than 75 with acute or convalescent COVID-19.

V usage is TRBV11-2 and J usage is TRBJ2-7; 10 nucleotides align to TRBD1. With V trimmed by 2 bases and J by 6 bases, 7 bases remained unmatched. Germline CDR1 reads SGHAT; CDR2 reads FQNNGV. The CDR3 sequence is 15 residues long. CDR3 in amino acids: CASSLLGQGFGEQYF. The CDR3 DNA follows: TGTGCCAGCAGCTTATTGGGACAGGGGTTCGGCGAGCAGTACTTC. The full variable domain, with the rest looked up from reference TRBV11-2 and TRBJ2-7, is EAGVAQSPRYKIIEKRQSVAFWCNPISGHATLYWYQQILGQGPKLLIQFQNNGVVDDSQLPKDRFSAERLKGVDSTLKIQPAKLEDSAVYLCASSLLGQGFGEQYFGPGTRLTVT.

V gene TRBV2 combines with J gene TRBJ1-1; 8 bases fit TRBD1. Germline CDR1 and CDR2: SNHLY and FYNNEI. The V gene end was trimmed by 6 bases and the J gene end by 3 bases; junction bases not matched to a gene: 15. The CDR3 contains 17 residues. CDR3 protein: CASRRDPGTGAYTEAFF. CDR3 nucleotides: TGTGCCAGCAGACGGGACCCCGGGACAGGAGCTTACACTGAAGCTTTCTTT. Using reference TRBV2 and TRBJ1-1 for the parts outside the CDR3, the full variable domain is EPEVTQTPSHQVTQMGQEVILRCVPISNHLYFYWYRQILGQKVEFLVSFYNNEISEKSEIFDDQFSVERPDGSNFTLKIRSTKLEDSAMYFCASRRDPGTGAYTEAFFGQGTRLTVV.

The rearrangement joins TRBV7-6 to TRBJ2-2; 8 bases line up with TRBD1. Germline loops: CDR1 SGHVS, CDR2 FNYEAQ. This CDR3 region has 15 residues. Losses at the gene ends were 5 bases for V and 4 bases for J; bases not matched to a gene: 6. CDR3 sequence (DNA): TGTGCCAGCAGCCCTGGACAGGGATCCACCGGGGAGCTGTTTTTT. This gives the protein CASSPGQGSTGELFF.

The chain combines TRBV4-1 with TRBJ2-1; 7 positions agree with TRBD2. CDR1 is MGHRA, CDR2 YSYEKL, per germline. The CDR3 runs to 16 residues. Germline trimming cut 1 base from V and 3 bases from J; bases unmatched to any gene: 6. CDR3 nucleotide sequence: TGCGCCAGCAGCCAAGGGGATGCGGGGGACTACAATGAGCAGTTCTTC. It encodes CASSQGDAGDYNEQFF.

This sequence joins TRBV10-2 and TRBJ1-4; the match to TRBD1 covers 7 bases. The germline V gene has CDR1 WSHSY and CDR2 SAAADI. V was clipped by 4 bases and J by 7 bases; unmatched bases: 9. The CDR3 runs to 15 residues. CDR3 loop: CASSGKTGWGEKLFF. The CDR3 DNA reads TGCGCCAGCAGTGGGAAGACAGGGTGGGGTGAAAAACTGTTTTTT.

The chain carries TRBV4-1 and TRBJ2-5; 11 bases fit TRBD2. The CDR3 extends over 19 amino acids. The junction had 12 bases not matched to a gene; V was cut back by 0 bases and J by 3 bases. Germline V gene lookup returns CDR1 MGHRA and CDR2 YSYEKL. Written as DNA, the CDR3 is TGCGCCAGCAGCCAAGATGTCACTAGCGGGGGTCCATCGGAAGAGACCCAGTACTTC. This translates into CASSQDVTSGGPSEETQYF.

The rearrangement uses TRBV9 and TRBJ2-3; the match to TRBD2 covers 10 bases. V gave up 6 bases and J gave up 4 bases; unmatched junction bases: 8. The CDR3 is 15 amino acids. Germline CDR1 reads SGDLS; CDR2 reads YYNGEE. The DNA of the CDR3 is TGTGCCAGCAATGAGCGGGGGGGCTTGGCAGATACGCAGTATTTT. Its translation is CASNERGGLADTQYF.

Here the CDR3 DNA reads TGTGCCAGCAGAATGGGAATAGGACAGAATCAGCCCCAGCATTTT. Translation gives CASRMGIGQNQPQHF. The chain uses TRBV6-6 and TRBJ1-5; D might be TRBD1 (6 bases). The ends were cut back, 6 bases at V and 4 bases at J, with 16 bases in the middle. The germline V gene encodes CDR1 MNHNY and CDR2 SVGAGI (reference sequence). The CDR3 spans 15 residues.

This clone was detected once. The V and J genes are TRBV11-2 and TRBJ1-1, with 9 bases lining up with TRBD1. V lost 5 bases, J lost 8 bases, and 12 bases stayed unmatched. This CDR3 is built from 15 residues. The germline CDR1 and CDR2 sequences are SGHAT and FQNNGV. The DNA for the CDR3 is TGTGCCAGCAGCCTCGGACAGGGGCGGGTGGAGGAAGCTTTCTTT. Protein: CASSLGQGRVEEAFF.

V is TRBV10-3 and J is TRBJ2-7; tentatively, D is TRBD2 (5 bases). From germline, CDR1 is ENHRY and CDR2 SYGVKD. The CDR3 is 14 amino acids. Trimming cost V 10 bases and J 0 bases, with 16 bases left between them. The CDR3 DNA reads as TGTGCCACTCTACTAGGCACGAGCTCCTACGAGCAGTACTTC. Translation: CATLLGTSSYEQYF.

V and J are TRBV6-2 or TRBV6-3 and TRBJ1-6; D not resolved. The CDR3 spans 15 residues. CDR1 MNHEY and CDR2 SVGEGT come from the germline V gene. V lost 2 bases, J lost 6 bases, and 11 bases lay in between. CDR3 DNA: TGTGCCAGCAGTTACGGAGGACGCGCTAATTCACCCCTCCACTTT. Translated: CASSYGGRANSPLHF.

This chain joins TRBV4-3 and TRBJ1-1; the match to TRBD1 covers 8 bases. The CDR3 runs 15 residues. Unmatched junction bases numbered 10, after V lost 5 bases and J lost 5 bases. Germline V lookup: CDR1 LGHNA, CDR2 YSLEER. CDR3 coding DNA: TGCGCCAGCAGCAAAGTTCAGGGGGCTAGGACTGAAGCTTTCTTT. Protein sequence: CASSKVQGARTEAFF.

The V call is TRBV10-3, the J call TRBJ2-3; 9 bases match TRBD2. Germline V lookup: CDR1 ENHRY, CDR2 SYGVKD. This CDR3 is 13 amino acids long. V lost 8 bases, J lost 5 bases, and 5 bases stayed unmatched. CDR3 coding DNA: TGTGCCATCCGCGGGGGGGCTGGAGATACGCAGTATTTT. Its translation is CAIRGGAGDTQYF.

The rearrangement joins TRBV28 to TRBJ1-4, with 8 bases aligning to TRBD1. With 7 bases clipped from V and 8 bases from J, the junction kept 9 bases outside the gene matches. Looked up from germline, CDR1 is MDHEN and CDR2 is SYDVKM. The CDR3 is 14 residues long. The CDR3 loop reads CASKPGQEVEKLFF. In nucleotides, the CDR3 is TGTGCCAGCAAACCGGGACAGGAGGTGGAAAAACTGTTTTTT. The full variable domain, with the rest looked up from reference TRBV28 and TRBJ1-4, is DVKVTQSSRYLVKRTGEKVFLECVQDMDHENMFWYRQDPGLGLRLIYFSYDVKMKEKGDIPEGYSVSREKKERFSLILESASTNQTSMYLCASKPGQEVEKLFFGSGTQLSVL.

V and J are TRBV10-3 and TRBJ2-7; 8 bases map to TRBD1. CDR1 is ENHRY and CDR2 is SYGVKD in the germline V gene. Germline trimming cut 8 bases from V and 2 bases from J; bases unmatched to any gene: 5. There are 13 residues in the CDR3. The CDR3 loop reads CAIQGAGAYEQYF. CDR3 DNA: TGTGCCATCCAGGGGGCGGGCGCCTACGAGCAGTACTTC.

The CDR3 reads CASSLGFWTASYEQYF. The CDR3 DNA reads TGTGCCAGCAGCCTTGGCTTTTGGACAGCGTCCTACGAGCAGTACTTC. The genes are TRBV5-8 and TRBJ2-7; TRBD1 is a possible D gene (6 bases). CDR1 and CDR2 from the germline V gene are SGHTS and YDEGEE. The CDR3 is 16 residues long. The V end was cut by 4 bases, the J end by 1 base, with 18 bases between. The variable domain in full, with the rest retrieved from reference TRBV5-8 and TRBJ2-7, is EAGVTQSPTHLIKTRGQQATLRCSPISGHTSVYWYQQALGLGLQFLLWYDEGEERNRGNFPPRFSGRQFPNYSSELNVNALELEDSALYLCASSLGFWTASYEQYFGPGTRLTVT.

The V gene is TRBV2, the J gene TRBJ2-1; 10 bases match TRBD2. V was clipped by 0 bases and J by 5 bases; unmatched bases: 7. The CDR3 runs 17 residues. Germline V lookup: CDR1 SNHLY, CDR2 FYNNEI. The CDR3 reads CASSEALSGGSNNEQFF. The CDR3 bases are TGTGCCAGCAGTGAAGCGCTTAGCGGGGGGTCCAACAATGAGCAGTTCTTC.

The chain employs TRBV5-1 and TRBJ2-7; TRBD1 agrees at 12 bases. The germline CDR1 and CDR2 sequences are SGHRS and YFSETQ. CDR3 length: 18 amino acids. Trimming took 2 bases from V and 5 from J; bases not matched to a gene: 14. CDR3 nucleotides: TGCGCCAGCAGCTTCTCCCTGGGGACAGGGGGCGGTCAAAACGAGCAGTACTTC. Protein: CASSFSLGTGGGQNEQYF.

The J gene is TRBJ1-4, the V gene TRBV4-1; the D is unclear. The CDR3 runs 15 residues. Germline V gene lookup returns CDR1 MGHRA and CDR2 YSYEKL. V was trimmed by 1 base and J by 5 bases, leaving 11 bases between them. CDR3 sequence: CASSQGQLENEKLFF. The DNA of the CDR3 is TGCGCCAGCAGCCAAGGGCAGCTAGAAAATGAAAAACTGTTTTTT.

The chain uses TRBV12-3 or TRBV12-4 and TRBJ1-1; D possibly corresponds to TRBD1 (6 bases). CDR3 length: 12 residues. Trimming stripped 6 bases from V and 8 bases from J, with 13 bases between. In nucleotides, the CDR3 is TGTGCCAGCAGATACCGGACAGAAGAAGCTTTCTTT. Translating gives CASRYRTEEAFF.

The CDR3 is CASSPRGQEQETQYF. CDR3 nucleotide sequence: TGTGCCAGCTCACCAAGGGGACAGGAGCAAGAGACCCAGTACTTC. The chain uses TRBV18 and TRBJ2-5; 8 bases are a match to TRBD1. J gave up 2 bases and V 2 bases, and 4 bases lay outside the gene matches. CDR1 and CDR2 (germline): KGHSH, LQKENI. The CDR3 runs 15 residues.

This chain links TRBV7-9 with TRBJ1-4; weak D call: TRBD1 (6 bases). CDR1 SEHNR and CDR2 FQNEAQ come from the germline V gene (reference sequence). Deletions cut 0 bases from V and 4 bases from J, with 9 bases between. This CDR3 is built from 15 residues. The CDR3 bases are TGTGCCAGCAGCTTAGCAGGGGGGGATAATGAAAAACTGTTTTTT. The encoded protein is CASSLAGGDNEKLFF. The full variable domain, rest sourced from reference TRBV7-9 and TRBJ1-4, is DTGVSQNPRHKITKRGQNVTFRCDPISEHNRLYWYRQTLGQGPEFLTYFQNEAQLEKSRLLSDRFSAERPKGSFSTLEIQRTEQGDSAMYLCASSLAGGDNEKLFFGSGTQLSVL.

J is TRBJ2-7 and V is TRBV12-5, with TRBD1 matching over 7 bases. J lost 3 bases, V lost 2 bases, and 10 bases had no gene match. Germline CDR1 and CDR2: LGHNT and FRNRAP. The CDR3 has 16 residues. The CDR3 sequence is CASGLTPGTDFYEQYF. The CDR3 nucleotides are TGTGCTAGTGGTTTGACCCCCGGGACAGATTTCTACGAGCAGTACTTC.

The chain couples TRBV9 to TRBJ1-2; D gene ambiguous. Germline lookup yields CDR1 SGDLS and CDR2 YYNGEE. Trimming left V 3 bases short and J 2 bases short, with 2 bases between. The CDR3 has 11 residues. CDR3 DNA: TGTGCCAGCAGCGCAAACTATGGCTACACCTTC. Its protein is CASSANYGYTF. Filled out from reference TRBV9 and TRBJ1-2, the complete variable domain reads DSGVTQTPKHLITATGQRVTLRCSPRSGDLSVYWYQQSLDQGLQFLIQYYNGEERAKGNILERFSAQQFPDLHSELNLSSLELGDSALYFCASSANYGYTFGSGTRLTVV.

This sequence joins TRBV7-9 and TRBJ2-7; 7 bases align to TRBD2. In germline, CDR1 is SEHNR, CDR2 FQNEAQ (reference sequence). V was pared by 4 bases and J by 9 bases, with 9 bases of the junction left unmatched. This CDR3 contains 13 residues. This CDR3 is CASSSSIGRWQYF. CDR3 nucleotides: TGTGCCAGCAGCTCCTCAATCGGGAGGTGGCAGTACTTC.

This chain joins TRBV29-1 and TRBJ1-2; D gene uncertain. V was shortened by 3 bases and J by 6 bases, with 8 bases between the two germline ends. CDR3 length: 11 residues. Germline V gene sequence: CDR1 SQVTM, CDR2 ANQGSEA. Here the CDR3 DNA reads TGCAGCGTTGAGAGGCGGGATGGCTACACCTTC. It is translated as CSVERRDGYTF.

The chain employs TRBV6-1 and TRBJ1-4; no clear D. The CDR3 contains 13 residues. From germline, CDR1 is MNHNS and CDR2 SASEGT. V dropped 1 base and J dropped 11 bases, with 11 bases sitting between them. The CDR3 protein is CASSEGGREKLFF. The CDR3 DNA reads TGTGCCAGCAGTGAAGGAGGGCGGGAGAAACTGTTTTTT.

The V gene is TRBV12-3 or TRBV12-4, the J gene TRBJ1-1, with D possibly TRBD1 on 6 matching bases. Trimming removed 5 bases from V and 7 bases from J, with 11 bases in between. The CDR3 spans 12 residues. The CDR3 is CASSRQVNEAFF. Written as DNA, the CDR3 is TGTGCCAGCAGTCGACAGGTAAATGAAGCTTTCTTT.

The table lists this clone with a count of one. This rearrangement joins TRBV19 to TRBJ2-1, with TRBD2 identical over 11 bases. V gave up 6 bases and J gave up 5 bases; unmatched junction bases: 6. The CDR3 has 15 amino acids. CDR1 is LNHDA and CDR2 is SQIVND in the germline V gene (reference sequence). CDR3 DNA: TGTGCCAGTAGAACTAGCGGGGGCGGGAACAATGAGCAGTTCTTC. Translation gives CASRTSGGGNNEQFF.

The chain combines TRBV2 with TRBJ2-3; 7 nucleotides match TRBD1. Trimming cost V 1 base and J 3 bases; bases outside gene matches: 7. The CDR3 consists of 16 residues. The germline V gene encodes CDR1 SNHLY and CDR2 FYNNEI. CDR3 DNA: TGTGCCAGCAGTGAAGAAGGGGGCCGATGGACAGATACGCAGTATTTT. This codes for CASSEEGGRWTDTQYF.

This clone appeared once. The rearrangement joins TRBV13 to TRBJ2-5, with TRBD1 matching 9 bases. V lost 5 bases, J lost 1 base, and 5 bases stayed unmatched. This CDR3 spans 15 amino acids. Germline CDR1 PRHDT, CDR2 FYEKMQ (reference sequence). The CDR3 reads CASSMGQGIQETQYF. The CDR3 DNA follows: TGTGCCAGCAGCATGGGACAGGGAATCCAAGAGACCCAGTACTTC.

In its sample, this clone was seen once. The gene calls are TRBV7-8 and TRBJ2-7; D perhaps matches TRBD2 (6 bases). V lost 3 bases to trimming and J lost 2 bases, with 11 bases between them. CDR3 length: 14 residues. The V gene's germline CDR1 is SGHVS and CDR2 FQNEAQ. This CDR3 is CASSFREWAYEQYF. CDR3 coding DNA: TGTGCCAGCAGCTTCCGGGAGTGGGCCTACGAGCAGTACTTC.